This TCR beta chain comes out of a study of siplizumab effects on memory and regulatory T cells. Study-wide points: Roughly 80-95% of dividing CD4+ or CD8+ clones were without an attributable naive or memory phenotype. Fewer alloreactive sequences mapped to unstimulated CD4+ memory cells under siplizumab. Major contributors to the alloresponse seemed to be naive T cells, which also appeared more diverse than memory cells.

Data came from immunoSEQ multiplex PCR; TCRdb stores just in-frame clones and leaves some out. Of tens of thousands of clones listed, about 91% were seen once; the top ten hold 1.5%. Comment on this clone: Antigen unknown.

Germline V CDR1 and CDR2: SGHTA, FQGNSA. V was trimmed by 5 bases and J by 1 base, leaving 8 bases between them. The CDR3 runs to 13 residues. The specimen sequenced was Tregs sorted from blood. The receptor was isolated from a human donor in good health. This chain uses TRBV7-2 with TRBJ1-1; unclear D gene. The CDR3 reads CASSLLTNTEAFF. CDR3 nucleotide sequence: TGTGCCAGCAGCCTTTTAACGAACACTGAAGCTTTCTTT.